A selection of T cell receptor beta chains follows, all from one sample in a study of blood T cell repertoires in COVID-19. Profiled with immunoSEQ multiplex PCR; TCRdb holds only in-frame clones, not every one. The data contain roughly 150,000 clones, approximately 84% of them seen just once; the ten biggest clones take up approximately 15%. Input material: peripheral blood. All receptors derive from a woman older than 75 with acute or convalescent COVID-19. The CDR3 runs from the conserved cysteine through the conserved F or W. Fields, in order: V gene, J gene, D gene, clone size, CDR3 protein, CDR3 DNA. The D gene is left open where the match is weak. Not all rows give a size; the values are once, few, many and, for expanded clones, a class.

TRBV28	TRBJ2-2	.	few	CASTIGGGFTGELFF	TGTGCCAGCACCATAGGAGGGGGCTTCACCGGGGAGCTGTTTTTT
TRBV5-4	TRBJ2-5	.	many	CASSSVGQRQETQYF	TGTGCCAGCAGCTCGGTCGGACAGCGCCAAGAGACCCAGTACTTC
TRBV5-6	TRBJ2-7	TRBD1	.	CASSIPGGAYEQYF	TGTGCCAGCAGTATTCCAGGGGGCGCCTACGAGCAGTACTTC
TRBV10-3	TRBJ2-7	.	.	CAISGQSYEQYF	TGTGCCATCAGTGGCCAGTCCTACGAGCAGTACTTC
TRBV11-3	TRBJ2-1	.	.	CASSRGRGGSDEQFF	TGTGCCAGCAGCCGAGGAAGGGGCGGAAGCGATGAGCAGTTCTTC
TRBV7-6	TRBJ2-7	.	.	CASSFGTDDSYEQYF	TGTGCCAGCAGCTTCGGGACTGACGATTCCTACGAGCAGTACTTC
TRBV20-1	TRBJ2-1	TRBD2	.	CSASPSGGVDEQFF	TGCAGTGCTAGTCCTAGCGGGGGGGTCGATGAGCAGTTCTTC
TRBV6-5	TRBJ1-5	.	.	CASREDLKGNQPQHF	TGTGCCAGCAGGGAGGACCTTAAAGGCAATCAGCCCCAGCATTTT
TRBV28	TRBJ2-1	.	once	CASSLLYNEQFF	TGTGCCAGCTCCTTACTCTACAATGAGCAGTTCTTC
TRBV5-4	TRBJ1-3	TRBD1	.	CASSLRQGFTGNTIYF	TGTGCCAGCAGCTTGCGACAGGGATTTACTGGAAACACCATATATTTT
TRBV19	TRBJ1-1	TRBD1	.	CASSKSGGLNTEAFF	TGTGCCAGTAGTAAGTCAGGGGGCCTGAACACTGAAGCTTTCTTT
TRBV29-1	TRBJ1-1	TRBD1	.	CSVQQGANTEAFF	TGCAGCGTTCAGCAGGGGGCGAACACTGAAGCTTTCTTT
TRBV5-1	TRBJ2-1	.	.	CASSLGSEVNEQFF	TGCGCCAGCAGCTTGGGGTCGGAGGTCAATGAGCAGTTCTTC
TRBV5-5	TRBJ2-1	TRBD2	.	CASSLNSPTASGRGEQFF	TGTGCCAGCAGCTTGAACAGCCCCACGGCTAGCGGGAGGGGTGAGCAGTTCTTC
TRBV7-3	TRBJ1-2	TRBD1	once	CASSLRQGEGYTF	TGTGCCAGCAGCTTGAGACAGGGGGAAGGCTACACCTTC
TRBV2	TRBJ1-2	TRBD1	.	CASKRQGAIDGYTF	TGTGCCAGCAAAAGACAGGGGGCGATAGATGGCTACACCTTC
TRBV9	TRBJ2-3	TRBD1	.	CASSAHRGPDTQYF	TGTGCCAGCAGCGCCCACAGGGGCCCAGATACGCAGTATTTT
TRBV30	TRBJ1-5	TRBD1	.	CAWSGGQGASQPQHF	TGTGCCTGGAGTGGGGGACAGGGGGCTTCTCAGCCCCAGCATTTT
TRBV30	TRBJ1-2	.	.	CAWRRQEANYGYTF	TGTGCCTGGAGAAGACAGGAAGCTAACTATGGCTACACCTTC
TRBV28	TRBJ2-7	.	once	CASSTLSGLREQYF	TGTGCCAGCAGTACCCTTAGTGGGTTGAGGGAGCAGTACTTC
TRBV18	TRBJ2-3	.	.	CASLDSVSTDTQYF	TGTGCCAGCTTAGACAGTGTAAGCACAGATACGCAGTATTTT